These 13 T cell receptor beta chains share one sample of origin, sequenced in a study of radiotherapy plus CTLA-4 blockade in lung cancer. Produced via immunoSEQ multiplex PCR; TCRdb's table is partial and in-frame only. Of under 35,000 clones listed, 60% to 80% are singletons. The sequencing used peripheral blood, collected from a patient treated with radiotherapy plus ipilimumab. The receptor source for this set is a human donor with non-small cell lung cancer whose response to radiotherapy plus ipilimumab could not be evaluated.

The chain has TRBV7-6 and TRBJ2-5; 7 bases line up with TRBD2. After removal of 5 bases from V and 9 bases from J, the junction contained 9 bases not matched to a gene. The CDR3 runs 13 residues. Germline assignment: CDR1 SGHVS and CDR2 FNYEAQ. CDR3 loop: CASSELASEAQYF. In DNA form, the CDR3 reads TGTGCCAGCAGCGAACTAGCGTCCGAGGCCCAGTACTTC.

The J gene is TRBJ2-5, the V gene TRBV5-1; 12 bases agree with TRBD2. The germline gives CDR1 SGHRS, CDR2 YFSETQ. Germline trimming cut 4 bases from V and 9 bases from J; bases unmatched to any gene: 10. The CDR3 loop spans 15 amino acids. The CDR3 loop reads CASSPWTSGTPSQYF. In nucleotides, the CDR3 is TGCGCCAGCAGCCCGTGGACTAGCGGGACCCCTTCCCAGTACTTC.

The chain joins TRBV10-2 to TRBJ1-6; 9 nucleotides align to TRBD1. The CDR3 consists of 13 residues. CDR1 and CDR2 from the germline V gene are WSHSY and SAAADI. The CDR3: CAGGDRENSPLHF. The CDR3 DNA reads as TGCGCTGGCGGGGACAGGGAGAATTCACCCCTCCACTTT.

This chain uses TRBV4-2 with TRBJ2-3; 10 nucleotides line up with TRBD2. CDR3 size: 13 residues. Germline trimming cut 4 bases from V and 5 bases from J; bases unmatched to any gene: 0. Looked up from germline, CDR1 is LGHNA and CDR2 is YNFKEQ. CDR3 DNA sequence: TGTGCCAGCAGCCGGACTAGCGGAGATACGCAGTATTTT. As protein: CASSRTSGDTQYF.

The chain links TRBV11-3 to TRBJ2-4; 9 nucleotides match TRBD1. This CDR3 region has 16 residues. CDR1 and CDR2 from the germline V gene are SGHNT and YENEEA. J gave up 0 bases and V 3 bases, and 3 bases lay outside the gene matches. The CDR3 spells CASSFGQGLAKNIQYF. CDR3 nucleotides: TGTGCCAGCAGCTTCGGACAGGGGTTAGCCAAAAACATTCAGTACTTC.

This rearrangement joins TRBV19 to TRBJ1-5; 10 nucleotides agree with TRBD1. J gave up 6 bases and V 4 bases, and 3 bases lay outside the gene matches. Looked up from germline, CDR1 is LNHDA and CDR2 is SQIVND (reference sequence). The CDR3 is made up of 14 amino acids. This chain's CDR3 is CASSTTGGRQPQHF. The CDR3 DNA is TGTGCCAGTAGTACGACAGGGGGCCGTCAGCCCCAGCATTTT. Drawing the rest from reference TRBV19 and TRBJ1-5, the complete variable domain is DGGITQSPKYLFRKEGQNVTLSCEQNLNHDAMYWYRQDPGQGLRLIYYSQIVNDFQKGDIAEGYSVSREKKESFPLTVTSAQKNPTAFYLCASSTTGGRQPQHFGDGTRLSIL.

This chain links TRBV7-9 with TRBJ2-3, with a weak D call TRBD2 (6 bases). There are 16 residues in the CDR3. CDR1 SEHNR and CDR2 FQNEAQ come from the germline V gene (reference sequence). Between the trimmed V and J ends, which lost 5 bases and 4 bases, there was a span of 19 bases. CDR3 coding DNA: TGTGCCAGCAGCCTTAATAGCGGTGGGCTGGCAGATACGCAGTATTTT. Translated: CASSLNSGGLADTQYF.

A remark on this clone: One end of the junction fails to match germline, which may point to a read error. Other nucleotide sequences in the sample specify the same CDR3. The chain recombines TRBV19 with TRBJ2-2; 10 bases agree with TRBD2. This CDR3 has 16 amino acids. Looked up from germline, CDR1 is LNHDA and CDR2 is SQIVND (reference sequence). The CDR3 loop is CASSIGRTSGTGELFF. The CDR3 region has the DNA TGTGCCAGCAGTATTGGTAGGACTAGCGGTACTGGGGAGCTGTTTTTT. Using reference TRBV19 and TRBJ2-2 for the parts outside the CDR3, the full variable domain is DGGITQSPKYLFRKEGQNVTLSCEQNLNHDAMYWYRQDPGQGLRLIYYSQIVNDFQKGDIAEGYSVSREKKESFPLTVTSAQKNPTAFYLCASSIGRTSGTGELFFGEGSRLTVL.

V usage is TRBV5-6 and J usage is TRBJ1-5; TRBD1 matches at 8 bases. The germline V gene has CDR1 SGHDT and CDR2 YYEEEE. The CDR3 is 15 residues long. The J segment lost 4 bases and the V segment lost 3 bases, leaving 6 bases of the junction unmatched. The CDR3 protein is CASSSYRGWNQPQHF. In nucleotides, the CDR3 is TGTGCCAGCAGCTCCTACAGGGGGTGGAATCAGCCCCAGCATTTT.

This rearrangement joins TRBV25-1 to TRBJ2-3; TRBD1 aligns across 7 bases. The CDR3 totals 13 residues. J lost 5 bases, V lost 7 bases, and 6 bases had no gene match. Germline CDR1 and CDR2: MGHDK and SYGVNS. CDR3 nucleotides: TGTGCCAGCAACCACAACAGGGGAGATACGCAGTATTTT. Translated: CASNHNRGDTQYF.

The chain employs TRBV29-1 and TRBJ2-1; 7 bases are a match to TRBD2. V was pared by 3 bases and J by 2 bases, with 7 bases of the junction left unmatched. The germline CDR1 and CDR2 sequences are SQVTM and ANQGSEA. This CDR3 has 15 residues. CDR3 nucleotide sequence: TGCAGCGTTGATTTTGGGGAGGGACCCTACAATGAGCAGTTCTTC. As protein: CSVDFGEGPYNEQFF.

The DNA for the CDR3 is TGTGCCAGCAGCCACCAAACCGGGGGGGCCTACGAGCAGTACTTC. Translated: CASSHQTGGAYEQYF. The rearrangement links TRBV14 to TRBJ2-7, with TRBD2 matching 8 bases. Germline lookup yields CDR1 SGHDN and CDR2 FVKESK. CDR3 length: 15 residues. Germline trimming cut 3 bases from V and 2 bases from J; bases unmatched to any gene: 6.

The chain carries TRBV19 and TRBJ1-2, with D possibly TRBD1 on 5 matching bases. The V and J ends lost 5 bases and 8 bases respectively, with 18 bases between them. The length of the CDR3 is 14 residues. Germline CDR1 reads LNHDA; CDR2 reads SQIVND (reference sequence). Here the CDR3 reads CASSSRSQGGGYTF. DNA of the CDR3: TGTGCCAGTAGTTCCCGTTCTCAGGGTGGCGGCTACACCTTC.